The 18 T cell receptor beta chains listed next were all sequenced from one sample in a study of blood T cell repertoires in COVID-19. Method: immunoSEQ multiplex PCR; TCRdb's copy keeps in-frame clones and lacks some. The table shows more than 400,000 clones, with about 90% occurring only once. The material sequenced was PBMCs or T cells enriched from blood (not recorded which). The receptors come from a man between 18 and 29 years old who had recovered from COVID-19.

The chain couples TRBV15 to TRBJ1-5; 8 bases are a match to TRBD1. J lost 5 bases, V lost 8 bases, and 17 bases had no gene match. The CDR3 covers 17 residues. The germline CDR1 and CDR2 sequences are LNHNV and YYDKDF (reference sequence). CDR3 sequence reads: CATDKDRVVGGDQPQHF. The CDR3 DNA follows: TGTGCCACCGATAAGGACAGGGTAGTAGGTGGGGATCAGCCCCAGCATTTT.

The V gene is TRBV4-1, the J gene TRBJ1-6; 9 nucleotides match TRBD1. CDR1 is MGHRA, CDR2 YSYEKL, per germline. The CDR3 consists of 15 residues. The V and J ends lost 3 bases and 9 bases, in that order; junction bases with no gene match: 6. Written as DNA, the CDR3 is TGCGCCAGCAGCCAGATGGGACAGGGTGGTTCACCCCTCCACTTT. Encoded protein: CASSQMGQGGSPLHF.

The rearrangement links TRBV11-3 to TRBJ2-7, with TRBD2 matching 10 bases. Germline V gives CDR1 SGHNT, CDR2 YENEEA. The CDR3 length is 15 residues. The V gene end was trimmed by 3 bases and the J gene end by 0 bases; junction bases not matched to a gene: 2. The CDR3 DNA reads TGTGCCAGCAGCTTTAGCGGGGGGACCTCCTACGAGCAGTACTTC. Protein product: CASSFSGGTSYEQYF.

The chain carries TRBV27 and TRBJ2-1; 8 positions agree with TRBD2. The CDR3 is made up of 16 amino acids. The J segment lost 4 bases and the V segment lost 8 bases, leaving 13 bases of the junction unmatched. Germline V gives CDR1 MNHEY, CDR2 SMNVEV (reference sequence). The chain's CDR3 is CASSIQAGASYNEQFF. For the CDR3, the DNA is TGTGCCAGCTCTATCCAAGCGGGAGCCTCTTACAATGAGCAGTTCTTC.

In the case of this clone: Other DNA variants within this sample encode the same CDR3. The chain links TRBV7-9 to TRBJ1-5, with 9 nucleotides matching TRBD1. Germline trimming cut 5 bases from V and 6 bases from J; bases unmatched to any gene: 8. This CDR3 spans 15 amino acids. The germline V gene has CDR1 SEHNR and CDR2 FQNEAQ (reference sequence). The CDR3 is CASSPTGGLGQPQHF. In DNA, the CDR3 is TGTGCCAGCAGCCCTACAGGGGGCTTAGGTCAGCCCCAGCATTTT.

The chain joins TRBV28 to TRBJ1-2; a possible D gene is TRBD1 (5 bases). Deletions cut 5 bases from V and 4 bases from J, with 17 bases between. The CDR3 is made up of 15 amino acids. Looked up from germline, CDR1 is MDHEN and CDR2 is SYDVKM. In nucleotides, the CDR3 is TGTGCCAGCAGTGCCGCCTCGGGGGGGATCTATGGCTACACCTTC. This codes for CASSAASGGIYGYTF.

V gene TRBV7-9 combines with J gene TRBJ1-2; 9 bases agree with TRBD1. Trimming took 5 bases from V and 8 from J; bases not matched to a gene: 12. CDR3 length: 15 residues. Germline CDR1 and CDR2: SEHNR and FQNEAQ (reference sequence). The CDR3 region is CASSTRTGEVLGYTF. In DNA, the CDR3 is TGTGCCAGCAGCACTCGGACAGGGGAGGTTCTAGGCTACACCTTC.

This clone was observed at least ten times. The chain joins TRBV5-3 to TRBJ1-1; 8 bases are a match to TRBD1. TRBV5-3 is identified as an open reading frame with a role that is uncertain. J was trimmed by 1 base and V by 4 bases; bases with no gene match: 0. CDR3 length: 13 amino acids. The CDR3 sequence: CARSTGGNTEAFF. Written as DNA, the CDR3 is TGTGCCAGAAGCACAGGGGGGAACACTGAAGCTTTCTTT.

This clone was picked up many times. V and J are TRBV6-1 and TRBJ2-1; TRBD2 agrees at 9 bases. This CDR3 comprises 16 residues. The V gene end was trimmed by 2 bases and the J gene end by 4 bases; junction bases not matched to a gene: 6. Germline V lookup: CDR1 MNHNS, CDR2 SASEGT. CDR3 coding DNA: TGTGCCAGCAGTGAATTCAGCGGGGGGACTTACAATGAGCAGTTCTTC. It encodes CASSEFSGGTYNEQFF.

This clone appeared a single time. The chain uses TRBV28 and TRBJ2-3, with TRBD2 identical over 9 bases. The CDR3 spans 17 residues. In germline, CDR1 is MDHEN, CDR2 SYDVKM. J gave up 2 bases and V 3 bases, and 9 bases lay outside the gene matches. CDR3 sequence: CASSFPPASGNTDTQYF. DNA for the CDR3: TGTGCCAGCAGTTTCCCTCCGGCTAGCGGGAACACAGATACGCAGTATTTT. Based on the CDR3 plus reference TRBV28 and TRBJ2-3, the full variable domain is DVKVTQSSRYLVKRTGEKVFLECVQDMDHENMFWYRQDPGLGLRLIYFSYDVKMKEKGDIPEGYSVSREKKERFSLILESASTNQTSMYLCASSFPPASGNTDTQYFGPGTRLTVL.

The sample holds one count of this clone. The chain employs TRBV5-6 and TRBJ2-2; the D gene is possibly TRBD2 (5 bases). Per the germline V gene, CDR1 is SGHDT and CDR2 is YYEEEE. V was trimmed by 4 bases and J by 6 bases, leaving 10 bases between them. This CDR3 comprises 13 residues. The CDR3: CASSGGPAGELFF. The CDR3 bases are TGTGCCAGCAGCGGAGGACCGGCCGGGGAGCTGTTTTTT.

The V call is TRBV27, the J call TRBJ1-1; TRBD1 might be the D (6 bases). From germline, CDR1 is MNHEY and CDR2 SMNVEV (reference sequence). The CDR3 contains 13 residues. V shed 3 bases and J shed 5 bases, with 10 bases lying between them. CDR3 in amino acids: CASSLGGATEAFF. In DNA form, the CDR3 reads TGTGCCAGCAGTTTGGGGGGGGCGACTGAAGCTTTCTTT.

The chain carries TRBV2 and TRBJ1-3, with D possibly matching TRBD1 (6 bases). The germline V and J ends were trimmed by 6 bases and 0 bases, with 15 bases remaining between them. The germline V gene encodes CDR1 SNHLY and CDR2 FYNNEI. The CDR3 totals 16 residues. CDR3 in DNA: TGTGCCAGCAGCTCTAGACAGGTCCTCTCTGGAAACACCATATATTTT. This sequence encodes CASSSRQVLSGNTIYF.

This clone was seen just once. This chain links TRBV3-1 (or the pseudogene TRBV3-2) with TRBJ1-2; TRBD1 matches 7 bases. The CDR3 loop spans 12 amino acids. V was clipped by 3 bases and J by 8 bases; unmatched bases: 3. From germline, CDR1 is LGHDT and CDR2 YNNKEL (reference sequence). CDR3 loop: CASSQGQLGYTF. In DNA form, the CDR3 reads TGTGCCAGCAGCCAGGGACAGTTGGGCTACACCTTC.

This CDR3 reads CAKSGGGSLRNEQFF. In nucleotides, the CDR3 is TGTGCTAAAAGTGGAGGTGGGAGTTTAAGGAATGAGCAGTTCTTC. This rearrangement joins TRBV2 to TRBJ2-1, with a tentative D call TRBD2 (5 bases). The germline CDR1 and CDR2 sequences are SNHLY and FYNNEI. CDR3 length equals 15 residues.

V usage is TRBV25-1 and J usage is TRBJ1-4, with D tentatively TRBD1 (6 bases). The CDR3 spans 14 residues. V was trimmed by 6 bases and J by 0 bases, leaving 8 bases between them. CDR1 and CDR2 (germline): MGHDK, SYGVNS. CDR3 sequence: CASRDSATNEKLFF. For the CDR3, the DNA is TGTGCCAGCAGGGACAGCGCAACTAATGAAAAACTGTTTTTT.

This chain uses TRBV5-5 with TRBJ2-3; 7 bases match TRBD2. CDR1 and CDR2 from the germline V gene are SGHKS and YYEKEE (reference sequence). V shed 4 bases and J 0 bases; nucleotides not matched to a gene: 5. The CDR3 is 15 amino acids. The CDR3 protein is CASSPSSGSTDTQYF. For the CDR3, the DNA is TGTGCCAGCAGCCCCTCTAGCGGTAGCACAGATACGCAGTATTTT.

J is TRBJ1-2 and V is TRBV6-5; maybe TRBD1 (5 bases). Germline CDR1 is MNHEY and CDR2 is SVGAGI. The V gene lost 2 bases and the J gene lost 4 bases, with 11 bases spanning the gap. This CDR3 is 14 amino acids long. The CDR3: CASSYTAGSYGYTF. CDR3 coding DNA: TGTGCCAGCAGTTACACTGCAGGGTCCTATGGCTACACCTTC.